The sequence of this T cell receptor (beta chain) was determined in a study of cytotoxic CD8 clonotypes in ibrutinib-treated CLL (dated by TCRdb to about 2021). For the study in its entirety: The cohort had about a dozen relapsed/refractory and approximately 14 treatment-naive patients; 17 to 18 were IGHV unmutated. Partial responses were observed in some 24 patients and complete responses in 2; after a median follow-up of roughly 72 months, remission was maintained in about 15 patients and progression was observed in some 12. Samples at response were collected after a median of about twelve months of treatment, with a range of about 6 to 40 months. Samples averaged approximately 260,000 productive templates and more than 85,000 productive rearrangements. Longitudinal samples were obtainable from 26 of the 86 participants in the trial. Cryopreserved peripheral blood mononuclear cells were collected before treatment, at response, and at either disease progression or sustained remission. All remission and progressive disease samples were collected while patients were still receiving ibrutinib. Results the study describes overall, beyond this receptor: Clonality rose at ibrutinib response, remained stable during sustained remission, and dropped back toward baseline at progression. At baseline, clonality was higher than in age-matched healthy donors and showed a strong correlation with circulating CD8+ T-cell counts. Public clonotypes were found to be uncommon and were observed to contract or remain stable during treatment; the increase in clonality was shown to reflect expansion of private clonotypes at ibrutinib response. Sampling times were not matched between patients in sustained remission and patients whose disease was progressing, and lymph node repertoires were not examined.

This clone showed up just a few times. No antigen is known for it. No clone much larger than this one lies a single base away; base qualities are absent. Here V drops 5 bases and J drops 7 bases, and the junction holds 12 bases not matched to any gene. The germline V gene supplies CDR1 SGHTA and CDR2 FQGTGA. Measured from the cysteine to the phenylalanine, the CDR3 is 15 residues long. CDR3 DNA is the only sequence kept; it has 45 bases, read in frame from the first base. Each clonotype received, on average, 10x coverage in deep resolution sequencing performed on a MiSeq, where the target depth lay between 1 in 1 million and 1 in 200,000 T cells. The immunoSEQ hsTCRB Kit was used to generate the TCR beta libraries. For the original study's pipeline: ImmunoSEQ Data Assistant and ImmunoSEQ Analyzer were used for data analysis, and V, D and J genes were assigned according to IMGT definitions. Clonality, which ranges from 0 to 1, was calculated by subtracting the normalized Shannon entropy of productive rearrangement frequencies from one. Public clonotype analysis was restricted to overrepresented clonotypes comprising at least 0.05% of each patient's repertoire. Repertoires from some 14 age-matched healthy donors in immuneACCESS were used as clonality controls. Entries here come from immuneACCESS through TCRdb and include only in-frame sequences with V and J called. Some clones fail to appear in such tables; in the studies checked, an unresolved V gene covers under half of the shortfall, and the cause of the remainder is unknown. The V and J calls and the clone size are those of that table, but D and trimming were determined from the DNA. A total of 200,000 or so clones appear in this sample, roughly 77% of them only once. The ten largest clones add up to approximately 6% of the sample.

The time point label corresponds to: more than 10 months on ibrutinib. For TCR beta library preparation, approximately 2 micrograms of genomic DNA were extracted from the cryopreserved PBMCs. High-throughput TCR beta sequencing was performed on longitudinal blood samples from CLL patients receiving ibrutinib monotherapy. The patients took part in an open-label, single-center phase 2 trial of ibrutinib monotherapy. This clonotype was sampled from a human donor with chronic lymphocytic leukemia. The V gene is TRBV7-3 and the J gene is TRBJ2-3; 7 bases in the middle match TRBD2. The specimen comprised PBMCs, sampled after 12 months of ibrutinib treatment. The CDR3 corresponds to CASSPLAGVGNTQYF. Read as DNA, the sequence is TGTGCCAGCAGCCCCCTGGCGGGAGTAGGAAATACGCAGTATTTT.